Presented here are 23 T cell receptor beta chains from one specimen sequenced in a study of shared clonotypes between healthy human individuals. As defined, naive CD8 cells were CD45RO-negative and positively selected for CCR7, with terminally differentiated effector memory CD45RA+ cells excluded. Profiled with immunoSEQ multiplex PCR; TCRdb holds only in-frame clones, not every one. The sample records some 2 million clones, about 95% being singletons. Sequencing was carried out using naive CD8+ T cells sorted from blood. Receptor source: a man younger than 35 in good health.

CDR3 protein: CASRKTETYTDTQYF. CDR3 nucleotide sequence: TGTGCCAGTAGGAAGACGGAGACTTACACAGATACGCAGTATTTT. This chain uses TRBV27 with TRBJ2-3; D is unclear. Germline CDR1 reads MNHEY; CDR2 reads SMNVEV (reference sequence). Between the trimmed V and J ends, which lost 9 bases and 2 bases, there was a span of 18 bases. CDR3 length equals 15 residues.

A few counts support this clone. The sample carries other DNA sequences with the same CDR3. The J gene is TRBJ2-7, the V gene TRBV4-1; 11 nucleotides agree with TRBD1. The junction had 3 bases not matched to a gene; V was cut back by 5 bases and J by 3 bases. Germline values: CDR1 MGHRA, CDR2 YSYEKL. This CDR3 has 14 amino acids. In nucleotides, the CDR3 is TGCGCCAGCAGCTTGGGACAGGGGGTCTACGAGCAGTACTTC. Translation gives CASSLGQGVYEQYF.

J is TRBJ2-7 and V is TRBV27, with 9 bases aligning to TRBD2. Unmatched junction bases numbered 13, after V lost 8 bases and J lost 2 bases. The CDR3 has 16 residues. Germline V gene lookup returns CDR1 MNHEY and CDR2 SMNVEV (reference sequence). As DNA, the CDR3 is TGTGCCAGCGGAGATGCGCTAGCGGGAAACGCCTACGAGCAGTACTTC. Protein sequence: CASGDALAGNAYEQYF.

The V call is TRBV2, the J call TRBJ2-3, with TRBD1 matching over 9 bases. With 2 bases clipped from V and 1 base from J, the junction kept 4 bases outside the gene matches. The germline V gene has CDR1 SNHLY and CDR2 FYNNEI. The CDR3 loop spans 16 amino acids. The CDR3 DNA sequence: TGTGCCAGCAGTGAATTGGGACAGGGAGGCACAGATACGCAGTATTTT. Protein product: CASSELGQGGTDTQYF.

The chain couples TRBV7-9 to TRBJ2-7; D remains unclear. The CDR3 loop spans 15 amino acids. Trimming removed 6 bases at V and 2 bases at J, with 17 bases between. Germline V gives CDR1 SEHNR, CDR2 FQNEAQ (reference sequence). CDR3 DNA: TGTGCCAGCAGTCATCCTGTGGGCCGGCCCTACGAGCAGTACTTC. Translated: CASSHPVGRPYEQYF.

The chain couples TRBV7-9 to TRBJ1-5; D ambiguous. CDR1 and CDR2 from the germline V gene are SEHNR and FQNEAQ (reference sequence). Deletions cut 10 bases from V and 0 bases from J, with 16 bases between. The length of the CDR3 is 15 residues. CDR3: CANPRTRDSNQPQHF. As DNA, the CDR3 is TGTGCCAACCCCCGGACGAGGGATAGCAATCAGCCCCAGCATTTT.

This rearrangement joins TRBV5-4 to TRBJ2-1; 8 bases agree with TRBD2. The CDR3 contains 20 residues. Germline V gene lookup returns CDR1 SGHNT and CDR2 YYREEE (reference sequence). With V trimmed by 3 bases and J by 7 bases, 24 bases remained unmatched. CDR3: CASSSPGGAGADPTRNEQFF. The CDR3 nucleotides are TGTGCCAGCAGCTCCCCCGGAGGAGCGGGAGCAGACCCCACAAGGAATGAGCAGTTCTTC.

The chain joins TRBV4-1 to TRBJ2-3, with D uncertain. This CDR3 is 13 amino acids long. Deletions cut 6 bases from V and 0 bases from J, with 7 bases between. Germline V gene sequence: CDR1 MGHRA, CDR2 YSYEKL. The CDR3 DNA reads TGCGCCAGCAGTTCCTTGAGCACAGATACGCAGTATTTT. The encoded protein is CASSSLSTDTQYF.

V usage is TRBV28 and J usage is TRBJ2-7; perhaps TRBD2 as D (5 bases). CDR1 and CDR2 from the germline V gene are MDHEN and SYDVKM. The CDR3 loop spans 17 amino acids. Deletions cut 3 bases from V and 3 bases from J, with 21 bases between. CDR3 loop: CASSFLVAIGRGYEQYF. The CDR3 bases are TGTGCCAGCAGTTTCTTAGTTGCAATTGGGAGAGGCTACGAGCAGTACTTC.

The chain couples TRBV18 to TRBJ2-7; 10 bases agree with TRBD1. CDR1 is KGHSH and CDR2 is LQKENI in the germline V gene. There are 17 residues in the CDR3. V lost 0 bases, J lost 7 bases, and 12 bases stayed unmatched. CDR3 region: CASSPPGQGPFREEQYF. The CDR3 bases are TGTGCCAGCTCACCACCGGGACAGGGGCCCTTTCGGGAGGAGCAGTACTTC. Full variable domain (outside the CDR3, taken from reference TRBV18 and TRBJ2-7): NAGVMQNPRHLVRRRGQEARLRCSPMKGHSHVYWYRQLPEEGLKFMVYLQKENIIDESGMPKERFSAEFPKEGPSILRIQQVVRGDSAAYFCASSPPGQGPFREEQYFGPGTRLTVT.

The J gene is TRBJ2-1, the V gene TRBV7-8; 8 nucleotides agree with TRBD1. Germline CDR1 SGHVS, CDR2 FQNEAQ. CDR3 size: 15 residues. V shed 1 base, J shed 8 bases, and the junction held 7 bases outside the gene matches. The CDR3 sequence is CASSLEASGGDEQFF. The CDR3 DNA reads TGTGCCAGCAGCTTAGAGGCCTCAGGGGGCGATGAGCAGTTCTTC.

This clone was found once. The V and J genes are TRBV28 and TRBJ2-5; perhaps TRBD1 as D (6 bases). This CDR3 spans 16 amino acids. V was pared by 7 bases and J by 5 bases, with 23 bases between. Looked up from germline, CDR1 is MDHEN and CDR2 is SYDVKM. The CDR3 here is CASTGERGIGRETQYF. The CDR3 DNA follows: TGTGCCAGCACCGGGGAGAGGGGGATCGGCCGGGAGACCCAGTACTTC.

This clone showed up just a few times. Other DNA sequences within the sample encode an identical CDR3. The V call is TRBV10-3, the J call TRBJ1-6; TRBD1 aligns across 9 bases. CDR3 length: 14 residues. J lost 7 bases, V lost 2 bases, and 0 bases had no gene match. CDR1 and CDR2 from the germline V gene are ENHRY and SYGVKD. This chain's CDR3 is CAISEGQGNSPLHF. The CDR3, as DNA: TGTGCCATCAGTGAGGGACAGGGGAATTCACCCCTCCACTTT.

CDR3 bases: TGTGCCAGCAGCCAGTTGGGGGGGGCCACAGATACGCAGTATTTT. It specifies CASSQLGGATDTQYF. This chain uses TRBV6-1 with TRBJ2-3, with D tentatively TRBD2 (7 bases). Germline CDR1 MNHNS, CDR2 SASEGT. The CDR3 is 15 amino acids. The V end was cut by 6 bases, the J end by 2 bases, with 15 bases between.

This chain uses TRBV4-1 with TRBJ2-3, with D perhaps matching TRBD2 (5 bases). V was trimmed by 6 bases and J by 6 bases, leaving 10 bases between them. This CDR3 is built from 12 residues. CDR1 and CDR2 from the germline V gene are MGHRA and YSYEKL. This CDR3 reads CASSPEGDTQYF. CDR3 bases: TGCGCCAGCAGTCCTGAGGGCGATACGCAGTATTTT.

V and J are TRBV15 and TRBJ2-7, with 10 bases aligning to TRBD2. Germline-derived CDR1 and CDR2 are LNHNV and YYDKDF (reference sequence). Losses at the gene ends were 3 bases for V and 6 bases for J; bases not matched to a gene: 11. This CDR3 has 16 residues. The CDR3 here is CATSSRISGRSSEQYF. Written as DNA, the CDR3 is TGTGCCACCAGCAGTCGCATTAGCGGGAGGAGTAGCGAGCAGTACTTC.

DNA of the CDR3: TGTGCCAGCAGTTACGGACTCGAACCCTACGAGCAGTACTTC. It encodes CASSYGLEPYEQYF. This rearrangement joins TRBV6-6 to TRBJ2-7; tentatively, D is TRBD2 (5 bases). Germline CDR1 and CDR2: MNHNY and SVGAGI (reference sequence). V was trimmed by 2 bases and J by 2 bases, leaving 10 bases between them. The CDR3 loop spans 14 amino acids.

V gene TRBV10-3 combines with J gene TRBJ2-3; TRBD1 or TRBD2 may be the D gene (5 bases each). This CDR3 has 14 amino acids. Trimming removed 8 bases at V and 0 bases at J, with 12 bases between. Germline V gene lookup returns CDR1 ENHRY and CDR2 SYGVKD. CDR3 loop: CAIGRGDSTDTQYF. Here the CDR3 DNA reads TGTGCCATCGGACGAGGGGATAGCACAGATACGCAGTATTTT.

The V and J genes are TRBV6-1 and TRBJ1-1, with D possibly TRBD1 on 5 matching bases. Germline CDR1 reads MNHNS; CDR2 reads SASEGT. V was trimmed by 7 bases and J by 7 bases, leaving 10 bases between them. The CDR3 is 11 residues long. CDR3 in amino acids: CASIVQGEAFF. The CDR3 DNA follows: TGTGCCAGCATAGTCCAGGGTGAAGCTTTCTTT.

This chain uses TRBV27 with TRBJ2-1, with D tentatively TRBD2 (6 bases). V was shortened by 5 bases and J by 7 bases, with 15 bases between the two germline ends. Germline assignment: CDR1 MNHEY and CDR2 SMNVEV (reference sequence). The CDR3 contains 14 residues. Here the CDR3 DNA reads TGTGCCAGCAGTATGCGGGACCCCCTAAATGAGCAGTTCTTC. Translating it yields CASSMRDPLNEQFF.

This chain uses TRBV27 with TRBJ1-2, with no clear D. Per germline, CDR1 MNHEY and CDR2 SMNVEV (reference sequence). This CDR3 spans 14 amino acids. V shed 0 bases and J shed 8 bases, with 13 bases lying between them. The CDR3 loop is CASSLSPGGNGYTF. CDR3 coding DNA: TGTGCCAGCAGTTTATCCCCGGGAGGGAACGGCTACACCTTC.

This clone appeared a few times. Additional DNA sequences in this sample encode the identical CDR3. The chain couples TRBV4-1 to TRBJ2-6; D remains ambiguous. The V end lost 0 bases, the J end lost 0 bases, and 9 bases lay between the germline ends. Germline CDR1 MGHRA, CDR2 YSYEKL. The CDR3 is 17 amino acids. The CDR3 nucleotides are TGCGCCAGCAGCCAAGATTTCGCTTCCTCTGGGGCCAACGTCCTGACTTTC. Translated, it gives CASSQDFASSGANVLTF.

V is TRBV7-2 and J is TRBJ2-1; D might be TRBD2 (6 bases). Trimming removed 3 bases from V and 6 bases from J, with 12 bases in between. The CDR3 has 14 residues. CDR1 is SGHTA, CDR2 FQGNSA, per germline. CDR3 loop: CASSFPSVGNEQFF. CDR3 DNA sequence: TGTGCCAGCAGCTTTCCTAGCGTAGGCAATGAGCAGTTCTTC.